Listed below are T cell receptor beta chains from one sample, sequenced in a study of response to subunit inactivated influenza vaccine. TCRdb recomputed calls from the RT-PCR reads with MiXCR, one row per CDR3 protein. Among roughly 700,000 distinct CDR3 sequences, approximately 14% were seen once, and the ten largest hold 11%. Sequenced here: PBMCs from blood, sampled 11 to 12 days after vaccination. These receptors were taken from a middle-aged man who received an inactivated influenza vaccine. Each CDR3 is given with its conserved first and last residue. The order of the fields is D gene, V gene, J gene, clone size, CDR3 protein, CDR3 DNA. D genes are given only for firm matches. Rows give clone size only sometimes, using once, few, many, or a class for an expanded clone.

D: .; V: TRBV10-3; J: TRBJ2-7; size: .; CDR3: CAISASQGDYEQYF; DNA: TGTGCCATCAGTGCTTCGCAGGGAGATTACGAGCAGTACTTC
D: .; V: TRBV7-9; J: TRBJ1-1; size: .; CDR3: CASSLEKVGTHTEAFF; DNA: TGTGCCAGCAGCTTAGAAAAGGTTGGGACCCACACTGAAGCTTTCTTT
D: TRBD1; V: TRBV7-9; J: TRBJ1-1; size: few; CDR3: CASRKDRGENTEAFF; DNA: TGTGCCAGCAGAAAGGACAGGGGAGAGAACACTGAAGCTTTCTTT
D: TRBD1; V: TRBV18; J: TRBJ1-1; size: .; CDR3: CASSPTPQGLNTEAFF; DNA: TGTGCCAGCTCACCGACTCCACAGGGGCTGAACACTGAAGCTTTCTTT
D: .; V: TRBV25-1; J: TRBJ1-6; size: .; CDR3: CASSGKTGYNSPLHF; DNA: TGTGCCAGCAGTGGGAAAACAGGCTATAATTCACCCCTCCACTTT
D: .; V: TRBV12-3/TRBV12-4; J: TRBJ1-2; size: few; CDR3: CASSYRPTGGYTF; DNA: TGTGCCAGCAGTTACCGGCCCACGGGTGGCTACACCTTC
D: TRBD1; V: TRBV11-3; J: TRBJ2-5; size: few; CDR3: CASSLGRRDRKETQYF; DNA: TGTGCCAGCAGCTTAGGCCGCCGGGACAGAAAAGAGACCCAGTACTTC
D: .; V: TRBV29-1; J: TRBJ2-7; size: few; CDR3: CSVSTRVSYEQYF; DNA: TGCAGCGTTAGTACCAGGGTCTCCTACGAGCAGTACTTC
D: .; V: TRBV12-3/TRBV12-4; J: TRBJ2-1; size: .; CDR3: CASSQGLTNNEQFF; DNA: TGTGCCAGCAGTCAGGGACTTACTAACAATGAGCAGTTCTTC
D: .; V: TRBV28; J: TRBJ2-1; size: .; CDR3: CASGSGASYNEQFF; DNA: TGTGCCAGCGGCTCGGGGGCTTCCTACAATGAGCAGTTCTTC
D: .; V: TRBV12-3/TRBV12-4; J: TRBJ1-2; size: many; CDR3: CASSPPEGRRANYGYTF; DNA: TGTGCCAGCAGTCCACCTGAGGGGCGAAGGGCTAACTATGGCTACACCTTC
D: TRBD1; V: TRBV5-1; J: TRBJ1-1; size: many; CDR3: CASSLVLGGEAFF; DNA: TGCGCCAGCAGCTTGGTCCTAGGGGGCGAGGCTTTCTTT
D: .; V: TRBV20-1; J: TRBJ1-1; size: many; CDR3: CSARVAGVTEAFF; DNA: TGCAGTGCTAGAGTGGCAGGGGTAACTGAAGCTTTCTTT
D: TRBD1; V: TRBV20-1; J: TRBJ1-6; size: .; CDR3: CSARLGQGGNSPLHF; DNA: TGCAGTGCTAGACTTGGACAGGGGGGCAATTCACCCCTCCACTTT
D: .; V: TRBV7-9; J: TRBJ2-6; size: few; CDR3: CASTWVRSGANVLTF; DNA: TGTGCCAGCACTTGGGTCCGCTCTGGGGCCAACGTCCTGACTTTC
D: TRBD2; V: TRBV12-3/TRBV12-4; J: TRBJ2-1; size: many; CDR3: CASSLRGIRDNEQFF; DNA: TGTGCCAGCAGTTTGCGGGGGATTAGGGACAATGAGCAGTTCTTC
D: TRBD1; V: TRBV20-1; J: TRBJ1-2; size: .; CDR3: CSARWDRGLYGYTF; DNA: TGCAGTGCTAGGTGGGACAGGGGGCTCTATGGCTACACCTTC
D: .; V: TRBV4-2; J: TRBJ1-2; size: .; CDR3: CASSHGPERYYGYTF; DNA: TGTGCCAGCAGCCACGGGCCTGAGAGATACTATGGCTACACCTTC
D: .; V: TRBV12-3/TRBV12-4; J: TRBJ1-5; size: .; CDR3: CASSLGDWSQPQHF; DNA: TGTGCCAGCAGTTTAGGGGATTGGAGTCAGCCCCAGCATTTT
D: TRBD2; V: TRBV20-1; J: TRBJ2-7; size: few; CDR3: CSGTTGTSGGYEQYF; DNA: TGCAGTGGTACGACCGGGACTAGCGGCGGCTACGAGCAGTACTTC
D: TRBD1; V: TRBV28; J: TRBJ2-7; size: .; CDR3: CASSSTGTGGREQYF; DNA: TGTGCCAGCAGTTCGACCGGGACAGGGGGCCGCGAGCAGTACTTC
D: TRBD1; V: TRBV3-1; J: TRBJ2-5; size: few; CDR3: CASSQLDRVGETQYF; DNA: TGTGCCAGCAGCCAACTGGACAGGGTGGGAGAGACCCAGTACTTC
D: .; V: TRBV28; J: TRBJ1-1; size: many; CDR3: CASSLSSRDTEAFF; DNA: TGTGCCAGCAGTTTATCGAGTCGGGACACTGAAGCTTTCTTT
D: TRBD2; V: TRBV9; J: TRBJ2-1; size: .; CDR3: CASSVASGSIDEQFF; DNA: TGTGCCAGCAGCGTAGCAAGCGGGAGTATTGATGAGCAGTTCTTC
D: .; V: TRBV5-1; J: TRBJ2-5; size: .; CDR3: CASSWGRTQETQYF; DNA: TGCGCCAGCAGTTGGGGCAGGACCCAAGAGACCCAGTACTTC
D: .; V: TRBV27; J: TRBJ2-7; size: .; CDR3: CASSFSSGTLSYEQYF; DNA: TGTGCCAGCAGTTTCTCCTCCGGGACCCTTTCCTACGAGCAGTACTTC
D: .; V: TRBV6-2/TRBV6-3; J: TRBJ2-7; size: .; CDR3: CASSDEFYEQYF; DNA: TGTGCCAGCAGCGACGAGTTCTACGAGCAGTACTTC
D: TRBD2; V: TRBV5-6; J: TRBJ2-1; size: few; CDR3: CASSSTPGGLAGYNEQFF; DNA: TGTGCCAGCAGCTCCACACCGGGGGGACTAGCGGGGTACAATGAGCAGTTCTTC
D: TRBD1; V: TRBV6-2/TRBV6-3; J: TRBJ2-1; size: .; CDR3: CASGQVYNEQFF; DNA: TGTGCCAGCGGACAGGTATACAATGAGCAGTTCTTC
D: TRBD1; V: TRBV29-1; J: TRBJ2-7; size: few; CDR3: CSVEPRDRGTHEQYF; DNA: TGCAGCGTTGAACCGCGGGACAGGGGCACTCACGAGCAGTACTTC
D: TRBD2; V: TRBV3-1; J: TRBJ2-1; size: .; CDR3: CASSTLAGGLDEQFF; DNA: TGTGCCAGCAGCACACTAGCGGGAGGGCTGGATGAGCAGTTCTTC
D: .; V: TRBV29-1; J: TRBJ2-2; size: few; CDR3: CSVALTVGGELFF; DNA: TGCAGCGTTGCGTTGACGGTGGGCGGGGAGCTGTTTTTT
D: .; V: TRBV27; J: TRBJ2-1; size: few; CDR3: CASRVAYGYNEQFF; DNA: TGTGCCAGCAGAGTGGCTTATGGGTACAATGAGCAGTTCTTC
D: TRBD1; V: TRBV7-9; J: TRBJ2-2; size: .; CDR3: CASSKQTGLNTGELFF; DNA: TGTGCCAGCAGCAAACAGACAGGGTTAAACACCGGGGAGCTGTTTTTT
D: .; V: TRBV6-1; J: TRBJ1-2; size: .; CDR3: CASSEAWNGFRVIYGYTF; DNA: TGTGCCAGCAGTGAAGCCTGGAACGGGTTCAGGGTAATCTATGGCTACACCTTC
D: .; V: TRBV20-1; J: TRBJ2-2; size: .; CDR3: CSARDQGGSTGELFF; DNA: TGCAGTGCTAGAGATCAAGGAGGGAGTACCGGGGAGCTGTTTTTT
D: .; V: TRBV3-1; J: TRBJ1-1; size: .; CDR3: CASSQDYTPNTEAFF; DNA: TGTGCCAGCAGCCAAGACTATACACCGAACACTGAAGCTTTCTTT